Reported below is one TCR beta chain. Antigen: not known. This CDR3 has 17 residues. V lost 3 bases, J lost 4 bases, and 9 bases stayed unmatched. CDR1 is SGHRS, CDR2 YFSETQ, per germline. Time point defined: persistent/refractory GD, antithyroid drugs over 5 years with positive TRAb. Scientists built the TCR library using RNA that was extracted from PBMCs. From each patient, roughly 9 milliliters of peripheral blood was drawn and collected into an EDTA anticoagulant tube. This record comes from a study of regulatory T cells in long-lasting Graves disease. iRepertoire HTBI primers and Arm-PCR of CDR3 regions built TCR beta libraries. Each CDR3 protein gets one entry after TCRdb re-called the multiplex PCR reads with MiXCR. In the table there are 700,000 or so distinct CDR3 sequences, 30% of which are singletons. Study-wide findings and caveats: Not thyroid tissue but only peripheral blood was studied. With 2,500 to 3,500 shared public clonotypes, persistent patients exceeded new patients, who shared about a thousand. With persistent disease, TRBV28, TRBJ1-2 and TRBJ2-5 were the favored segments.

The sequence was collected from a female donor with Graves disease. This chain joins TRBV5-1 and TRBJ2-2; TRBD2 aligns across 10 bases. Sequences were derived from peripheral blood mononuclear cells (PBMCs), sampled when the disease was refractory, from a patient treated with antithyroid drugs. This chain's CDR3 is CASSSGLAGDGTGELFF. DNA for the CDR3: TGCGCCAGCAGCTCTGGCCTAGCGGGAGACGGCACCGGGGAGCTGTTTTTT.